Below, 20 T cell receptor beta chains from the same sample are listed, as sequenced in a study of cytomegalovirus exposure and HLA in healthy donors. The primer mix had 60 Vbeta and 13 Jbeta primers. Libraries were prepared by immunoSEQ multiplex PCR; TCRdb keeps only in-frame clonotypes and omits some of them. The data contain about 270,000 clones, under 80% of them singletons. Sequencing used PBMCs. The receptors shown here come from a female donor in good health and CMV-seronegative.

With regard to this clone: One end of the junction varies from germline; a read error may be responsible. V and J are TRBV7-9 and TRBJ1-4, with 7 bases lining up with TRBD1. The CDR3 sequence is 15 residues long. The V gene's germline CDR1 is SEHNR and CDR2 FQNEAQ (reference sequence). CDR3 sequence reads: CSSSLLDRPDEKLFF. The CDR3 DNA reads TGTTCCAGCAGCTTACTGGACAGGCCGGATGAAAAACTGTTTTTT.

This clone appeared once. The chain uses TRBV29-1 and TRBJ2-3; 11 bases agree with TRBD1. Germline V CDR1 and CDR2: SQVTM, ANQGSEA. J gave up 6 bases and V 1 base, and 12 bases lay outside the gene matches. There are 17 residues in the CDR3. Written as DNA, the CDR3 is TGCAGCGTTGAAGGAGTAAGGACAGGGGGCGCGACGGATACGCAGTATTTT. Protein: CSVEGVRTGGATDTQYF.

The chain links TRBV7-2 to TRBJ2-3; D ambiguous. This CDR3 has 11 amino acids. Germline V gene lookup returns CDR1 SGHTA and CDR2 FQGNSA. V lost 2 bases and J lost 6, with 3 bases in between. CDR3 in amino acids: CASSLQDTQYF. For the CDR3, the DNA is TGTGCCAGCAGCTTACAGGATACGCAGTATTTT.

There are a few counts of this clone. The chain links TRBV5-1 to TRBJ2-5, with 13 nucleotides matching TRBD2. Looked up from germline, CDR1 is SGHRS and CDR2 is YFSETQ. This CDR3 has 16 amino acids. With V trimmed by 3 bases and J by 3 bases, 5 bases remained unmatched. For the CDR3, the DNA is TGCGCCAGCAGCTATGGACTAGCGGGAGTGGAAGAGACCCAGTACTTC. This gives the protein CASSYGLAGVEETQYF.

The chain has TRBV7-3 and TRBJ2-1, with 10 bases aligning to TRBD1. This CDR3 contains 16 residues. The trim removed 4 bases at V and 0 bases at J, leaving 3 bases unmatched. Germline V gene lookup returns CDR1 SGHTA and CDR2 FQGTGA. Written as DNA, the CDR3 is TGTGCCAGCAGCTCGAGGACAGGGGGCTCCTACAATGAGCAGTTCTTC. Translated, it gives CASSSRTGGSYNEQFF.

The chain joins TRBV29-1 to TRBJ1-2; the D gene is possibly TRBD1 (6 bases). This CDR3 is 12 amino acids long. Germline loops: CDR1 SQVTM, CDR2 ANQGSEA. The V and J ends lost 3 bases and 3 bases respectively, with 8 bases between them. The CDR3 sequence is CSVDEGDYGYTF. The CDR3 DNA sequence: TGCAGCGTTGACGAGGGGGACTATGGCTACACCTTC.

The chain links TRBV10-3 to TRBJ1-1; D gene ambiguous. The V and J ends lost 8 bases and 4 bases respectively, with 11 bases between them. Germline CDR1 reads ENHRY; CDR2 reads SYGVKD. The CDR3 extends over 12 amino acids. CDR3 residues: CAISEVATEAFF. CDR3 sequence (DNA): TGTGCCATCTCTGAGGTGGCCACTGAAGCTTTCTTT.

This chain connects TRBV5-1 to TRBJ2-1, with no clear D. Per the germline V gene, CDR1 is SGHRS and CDR2 is YFSETQ. V was shortened by 0 bases and J by 8 bases, with 12 bases between the two germline ends. There are 14 residues in the CDR3. CDR3 amino acids: CASSLVPGWDEQFF. The CDR3 DNA follows: TGCGCCAGCAGCTTGGTGCCGGGTTGGGATGAGCAGTTCTTC.

V is TRBV19 and J is TRBJ1-5, with TRBD1 identical over 7 bases. The CDR3 sequence is 15 residues long. CDR1 is LNHDA, CDR2 SQIVND, per germline (reference sequence). Trimming took 8 bases from V and 3 from J; bases not matched to a gene: 10. CDR3 residues: CASRSGTALNQPQHF. DNA of the CDR3: TGTGCCAGTCGCTCAGGGACAGCTCTCAATCAGCCCCAGCATTTT.

This rearrangement joins TRBV6-6 to TRBJ2-1; TRBD1 aligns across 8 bases. After removal of 5 bases from V and 2 bases from J, the junction contained 8 bases not matched to a gene. The CDR3 loop spans 16 amino acids. Germline lookup yields CDR1 MNHNY and CDR2 SVGAGI (reference sequence). The CDR3 sequence is CASSQRGQGPYNEQFF. The CDR3 nucleotides are TGTGCCAGCAGTCAACGTGGACAGGGACCCTACAATGAGCAGTTCTTC.

The chain combines TRBV5-4 with TRBJ2-3, with 9 bases lining up with TRBD2. CDR1 and CDR2 (germline): SGHNT, YYREEE (reference sequence). J gave up 7 bases and V 4 bases, and 10 bases lay outside the gene matches. The CDR3 loop spans 15 amino acids. The CDR3 loop is CASSPLAGGGNTQYF. DNA of the CDR3: TGTGCCAGCAGCCCCCTGGCGGGAGGGGGGAATACGCAGTATTTT.

Regarding this clone: The junction does not match germline at one end; this may be a read error. The chain employs TRBV7-7 and TRBJ2-1; 10 nucleotides agree with TRBD2. The CDR3 has 16 residues. CDR1 and CDR2 (germline): SSHAT, FNYEAQ (reference sequence). CDR3 region: CASSPGVAGGIGEQFF. The CDR3 coding sequence is TGTGCTAGCAGCCCCGGAGTAGCGGGAGGTATTGGTGAGCAGTTCTTC.

This clone was detected only a few times. The chain couples TRBV18 to TRBJ2-7; D ambiguous. V was shortened by 3 bases and J by 4 bases, with 10 bases between the two germline ends. Germline CDR1 and CDR2: KGHSH and LQKENI. The CDR3 runs 13 residues. CDR3 DNA sequence: TGTGCCAGCTCACCGTCCCTCGTGTACGAGCAGTACTTC. As protein: CASSPSLVYEQYF.

V and J are TRBV18 and TRBJ1-6; 7 nucleotides line up with TRBD1. The CDR3 consists of 14 residues. J gave up 7 bases and V 6 bases, and 6 bases lay outside the gene matches. Per germline, CDR1 KGHSH and CDR2 LQKENI. The CDR3 reads CASSTGVGNSPLHF. CDR3 DNA: TGTGCCAGCTCCACAGGGGTAGGAAATTCACCCCTCCACTTT.

This clone was recorded once. The chain has TRBV18 and TRBJ2-1; 8 bases line up with TRBD2. The junction had 8 bases not matched to a gene; V was cut back by 1 base and J by 6 bases. This CDR3 has 16 amino acids. CDR1 and CDR2 from the germline V gene are KGHSH and LQKENI. CDR3 coding DNA: TGTGCCAGCTCACCACGACAAGCGGGAGCCTCCAATGAGCAGTTCTTC. Translation: CASSPRQAGASNEQFF.

This chain connects TRBV28 to TRBJ2-2; D is possibly TRBD1 (6 bases). Germline lookup yields CDR1 MDHEN and CDR2 SYDVKM. The V end was cut by 5 bases, the J end by 1 base, with 11 bases between. CDR3 length: 15 amino acids. The CDR3 sequence is CASSTGTQNTGELFF. In nucleotides, the CDR3 is TGTGCCAGCAGTACCGGGACACAGAACACCGGGGAGCTGTTTTTT. The full variable domain, its missing parts supplied by reference TRBV28 and TRBJ2-2, is DVKVTQSSRYLVKRTGEKVFLECVQDMDHENMFWYRQDPGLGLRLIYFSYDVKMKEKGDIPEGYSVSREKKERFSLILESASTNQTSMYLCASSTGTQNTGELFFGEGSRLTVL.

A single count supports this clone. This chain links TRBV18 with TRBJ1-1, with D possibly TRBD1 on 5 matching bases. The germline gives CDR1 KGHSH, CDR2 LQKENI. V lost 6 bases and J 4 bases, leaving 12 bases between the germline ends. The CDR3 runs 13 residues. The CDR3 loop is CASSQSGATEAFF. The CDR3 bases are TGTGCCAGCTCTCAGAGTGGGGCCACTGAAGCTTTCTTT.

The rearrangement uses TRBV27 and TRBJ2-7; 9 positions agree with TRBD1. The V gene end was trimmed by 6 bases and the J gene end by 2 bases; junction bases not matched to a gene: 8. This CDR3 region has 15 residues. Per the germline V gene, CDR1 is MNHEY and CDR2 is SMNVEV (reference sequence). The CDR3 sequence: CASSRTGTGTYEQYF. CDR3 nucleotides: TGTGCCAGCAGCCGAACCGGGACAGGGACCTACGAGCAGTACTTC.

This sequence joins TRBV6-4 and TRBJ2-3; 7 positions match TRBD2. The CDR3 covers 15 residues. Germline trimming cut 5 bases from V and 5 bases from J; bases unmatched to any gene: 10. Germline CDR1 MRHNA, CDR2 SNTAGT. CDR3 sequence reads: CASSFEGGRQDTQYF. Here the CDR3 DNA reads TGTGCCAGCAGTTTTGAGGGAGGGAGGCAAGATACGCAGTATTTT.

The chain employs TRBV6-5 and TRBJ2-7; 12 nucleotides agree with TRBD2. The V and J ends lost 6 bases and 2 bases, in that order; junction bases with no gene match: 5. CDR3 length: 15 amino acids. In germline, CDR1 is MNHEY, CDR2 SVGAGI. The CDR3 loop is CASRTLAGGPYEQYF. The CDR3 nucleotides are TGTGCCAGCAGGACACTAGCGGGGGGCCCCTACGAGCAGTACTTC.